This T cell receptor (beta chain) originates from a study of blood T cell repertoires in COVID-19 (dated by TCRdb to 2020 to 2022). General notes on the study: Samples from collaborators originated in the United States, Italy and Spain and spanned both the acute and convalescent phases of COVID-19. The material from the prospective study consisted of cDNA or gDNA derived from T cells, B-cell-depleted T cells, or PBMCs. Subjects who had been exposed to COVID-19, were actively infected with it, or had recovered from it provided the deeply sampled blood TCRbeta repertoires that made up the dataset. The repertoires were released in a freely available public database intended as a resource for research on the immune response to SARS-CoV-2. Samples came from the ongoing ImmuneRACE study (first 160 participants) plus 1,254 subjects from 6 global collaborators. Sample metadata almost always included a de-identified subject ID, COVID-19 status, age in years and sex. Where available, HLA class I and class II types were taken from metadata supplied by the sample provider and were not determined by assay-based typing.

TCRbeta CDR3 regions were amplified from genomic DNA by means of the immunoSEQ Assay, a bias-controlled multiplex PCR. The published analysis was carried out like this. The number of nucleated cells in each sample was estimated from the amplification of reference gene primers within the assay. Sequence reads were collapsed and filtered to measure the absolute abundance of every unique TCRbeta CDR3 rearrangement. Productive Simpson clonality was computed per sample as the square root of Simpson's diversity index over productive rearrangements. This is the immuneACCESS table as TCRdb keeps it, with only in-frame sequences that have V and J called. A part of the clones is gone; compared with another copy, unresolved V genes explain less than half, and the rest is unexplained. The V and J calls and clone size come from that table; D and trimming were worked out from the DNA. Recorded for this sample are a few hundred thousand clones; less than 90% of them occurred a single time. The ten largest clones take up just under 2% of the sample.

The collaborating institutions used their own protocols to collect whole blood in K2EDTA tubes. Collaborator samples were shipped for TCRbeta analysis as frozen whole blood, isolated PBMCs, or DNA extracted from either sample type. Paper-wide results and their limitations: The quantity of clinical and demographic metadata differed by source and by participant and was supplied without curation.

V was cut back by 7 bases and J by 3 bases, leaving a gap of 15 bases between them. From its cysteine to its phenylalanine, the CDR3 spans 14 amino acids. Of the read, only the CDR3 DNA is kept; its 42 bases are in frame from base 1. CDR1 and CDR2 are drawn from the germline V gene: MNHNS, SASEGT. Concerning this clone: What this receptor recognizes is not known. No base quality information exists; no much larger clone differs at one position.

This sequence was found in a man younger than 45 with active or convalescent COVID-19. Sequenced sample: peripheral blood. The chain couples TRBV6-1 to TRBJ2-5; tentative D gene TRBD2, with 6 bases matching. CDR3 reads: CASIDKSGEETQYF. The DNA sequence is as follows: TGTGCCAGCATTGACAAATCGGGGGAAGAGACCCAGTACTTC.